Below, 21 T cell receptor beta chains from the same sample are listed, as sequenced in a study of technical replicates of blood from a few donors. Libraries were prepared by immunoSEQ multiplex PCR; TCRdb keeps only in-frame clonotypes and omits some of them. Of about 100,000 clones listed, more than 90% are singletons. Sample: T cells isolated from PBMCs. All receptors derive from a human donor in good health.

The chain links TRBV5-8 to TRBJ2-7; TRBD2 agrees at 7 bases. Germline lookup yields CDR1 SGHTS and CDR2 YDEGEE. V shed 2 bases and J 5 bases; nucleotides not matched to a gene: 7. This CDR3 is built from 14 residues. The CDR3 DNA reads TGTGCCAGCAGCTTCCGAGCGGGGATCAACGAGCAGTACTTC. Protein product: CASSFRAGINEQYF. Full variable domain (missing parts from reference TRBV5-8 and TRBJ2-7): EAGVTQSPTHLIKTRGQQATLRCSPISGHTSVYWYQQALGLGLQFLLWYDEGEERNRGNFPPRFSGRQFPNYSSELNVNALELEDSALYLCASSFRAGINEQYFGPGTRLTVT.

The chain recombines TRBV9 with TRBJ2-1; tentative D call: TRBD1 (5 bases). Germline CDR1 is SGDLS and CDR2 is YYNGEE. The CDR3 consists of 13 residues. V was pared by 4 bases and J by 6 bases, with 11 bases between. CDR3 residues: CASSFGHPNEQFF. CDR3 bases: TGTGCCAGCAGCTTCGGACATCCCAATGAGCAGTTCTTC.

The V call is TRBV6-5, the J call TRBJ2-2; tentative D call: TRBD1 (6 bases). From germline, CDR1 is MNHEY and CDR2 SVGAGI. Trimming removed 5 bases at V and 3 bases at J, with 13 bases between. There are 15 residues in the CDR3. CDR3 residues: CASSPRGTHTGELFF. The CDR3 DNA sequence: TGTGCCAGCAGTCCGAGGGGGACGCACACCGGGGAGCTGTTTTTT.

V is TRBV27 and J is TRBJ2-1; tentatively, D is TRBD2 (5 bases). The CDR3 sequence is 15 residues long. The V gene's germline CDR1 is MNHEY and CDR2 SMNVEV (reference sequence). The germline V and J ends were trimmed by 6 bases and 4 bases, with 16 bases remaining between them. CDR3 nucleotide sequence: TGTGCCAGCAGGGTCCTAAAGGAGCGGTACAATGAGCAGTTCTTC. Its translation is CASRVLKERYNEQFF.

The chain joins TRBV4-1 to TRBJ2-7; a weak D match, TRBD1 (5 bases). The V and J ends lost 3 bases and 3 bases respectively, with 24 bases between them. Germline V gene sequence: CDR1 MGHRA, CDR2 YSYEKL. The CDR3 covers 18 residues. The CDR3 spells CASSQGGHSAGLHYEQYF. CDR3 DNA sequence: TGCGCCAGCAGCCAGGGCGGACATTCGGCCGGGCTCCACTACGAGCAGTACTTC.

The gene calls are TRBV19 and TRBJ1-4; TRBD1 aligns across 10 bases. Losses at the gene ends were 3 bases for V and 4 bases for J; bases not matched to a gene: 2. This CDR3 region has 15 residues. CDR1 is LNHDA and CDR2 is SQIVND in the germline V gene (reference sequence). The CDR3 DNA follows: TGTGCCAGTAGTATGGGACAGGGGAATAATGAAAAACTGTTTTTT. It encodes CASSMGQGNNEKLFF.

The chain combines TRBV30 with TRBJ2-2; 10 nucleotides align to TRBD1. Looked up from germline, CDR1 is GTSNPN and CDR2 is SVGIG (reference sequence). The CDR3 covers 13 residues. V lost 5 bases and J lost 5; bases outside the gene matches: 2. The CDR3, as DNA: TGTGCCTGGGGGACAGGGGCGACCGGGGAGCTGTTTTTT. Translating it yields CAWGTGATGELFF.

The chain carries TRBV5-1 and TRBJ2-3; 14 bases agree with TRBD2. V lost 0 bases to trimming and J lost 4 bases; unmatched junction nucleotides: 4. Per the germline V gene, CDR1 is SGHRS and CDR2 is YFSETQ. The CDR3 has 17 residues. The CDR3 loop reads CASSLGLAGGGPDTQYF. The DNA of the CDR3 is TGCGCCAGCAGCTTGGGACTAGCGGGAGGGGGGCCAGATACGCAGTATTTT.

The genes are TRBV29-1 and TRBJ2-7; 7 positions agree with TRBD1. The length of the CDR3 is 13 residues. CDR1 and CDR2 (germline): SQVTM, ANQGSEA. Germline trimming cut 7 bases from V and 5 bases from J; bases unmatched to any gene: 11. Written as DNA, the CDR3 is TGCAGCGCCCGACAGGGTGGTCTTAACGAGCAGTACTTC. Amino acid sequence: CSARQGGLNEQYF.

This chain joins TRBV18 and TRBJ2-2; maybe TRBD1 (5 bases). The CDR3 sequence is 16 residues long. The V gene lost 4 bases and the J gene lost 6 bases, with 18 bases spanning the gap. CDR1 and CDR2 from the germline V gene are KGHSH and LQKENI. Written as DNA, the CDR3 is TGTGCCAGCTCACGAGTTTGGACACCTCCGTCCGGGGAGCTGTTTTTT. Its protein is CASSRVWTPPSGELFF.

The J gene is TRBJ2-3, the V gene TRBV5-4; a weak D match, TRBD2 (6 bases). Germline lookup yields CDR1 SGHNT and CDR2 YYREEE (reference sequence). V was trimmed by 7 bases and J by 6 bases, leaving 21 bases between them. The CDR3 is 15 residues long. As DNA, the CDR3 is TGTGCCAGCTCACCCTCACTAGCACCCGAGGATACGCAGTATTTT. It is translated as CASSPSLAPEDTQYF.

V usage is TRBV6-5 and J usage is TRBJ1-2; TRBD1 might be the D (6 bases). V lost 1 base and J 5 bases, leaving 14 bases between the germline ends. The CDR3 runs 15 residues. The germline V gene encodes CDR1 MNHEY and CDR2 SVGAGI. CDR3 bases: TGTGCCAGCAGTTACTATGTGGGAGGGGGATATGGCTACACCTTC. As protein: CASSYYVGGGYGYTF.

This clone came up a few times. This chain links TRBV7-9 with TRBJ2-3, with 7 nucleotides matching TRBD2. Germline CDR1 SEHNR, CDR2 FQNEAQ (reference sequence). Losses at the gene ends were 10 bases for V and 3 bases for J; bases not matched to a gene: 7. The CDR3 consists of 13 residues. DNA for the CDR3: TGTGCCACTCCCCGGCGGGAGACAGATACGCAGTATTTT. Its protein is CATPRRETDTQYF.

V gene TRBV7-9 combines with J gene TRBJ2-5; 8 positions agree with TRBD2. CDR3 length: 15 residues. Per germline, CDR1 SEHNR and CDR2 FQNEAQ (reference sequence). The junction had 4 bases not matched to a gene; V was cut back by 2 bases and J by 2 bases. CDR3 DNA sequence: TGTGCCAGCAGCTTATTCGGGGGGGTGCAAGAGACCCAGTACTTC. It encodes CASSLFGGVQETQYF. Filled out from reference TRBV7-9 and TRBJ2-5, the complete variable domain reads DTGVSQNPRHKITKRGQNVTFRCDPISEHNRLYWYRQTLGQGPEFLTYFQNEAQLEKSRLLSDRFSAERPKGSFSTLEIQRTEQGDSAMYLCASSLFGGVQETQYFGPGTRLLVL.

The rearrangement links TRBV18 to TRBJ2-7, with TRBD2 matching over 9 bases. Trimming removed 6 bases from V and 2 bases from J; junction bases left unmatched: 11. CDR1 and CDR2 (germline): KGHSH, LQKENI. The CDR3 covers 16 residues. Written as DNA, the CDR3 is TGTGCCAGCTCCCACTCAAGTAGCGGGGGTACCTACGAGCAGTACTTC. It specifies CASSHSSSGGTYEQYF.

V gene TRBV5-8 combines with J gene TRBJ2-2; D uncertain. The CDR3 is made up of 16 amino acids. Trimming took off 0 bases at V and 0 bases at J, with 9 bases between the two ends. Per germline, CDR1 SGHTS and CDR2 YDEGEE. In nucleotides, the CDR3 is TGTGCCAGCAGCTTGGGTCGCAGCGCGAACACCGGGGAGCTGTTTTTT. Translating gives CASSLGRSANTGELFF.

This chain uses TRBV25-1 with TRBJ2-1; D is unclear. CDR1 and CDR2 from the germline V gene are MGHDK and SYGVNS. Trimming shortened V by 3 bases and J by 9 bases, and 12 bases separated the two germline ends. There are 13 residues in the CDR3. CDR3 coding DNA: TGTGCCAGCAGTGACTCTGTCCTAGTTGAGCAGTTCTTC. Translation: CASSDSVLVEQFF.

The V and J genes are TRBV5-6 and TRBJ2-7; TRBD1 matches 7 bases. J gave up 7 bases and V 1 base, and 11 bases lay outside the gene matches. The germline V gene encodes CDR1 SGHDT and CDR2 YYEEEE. This CDR3 has 15 amino acids. The DNA of the CDR3 is TGTGCCAGCAGCTTGAGGGACAGTGTCTTTCTGGAGCAGTACTTC. Its translation: CASSLRDSVFLEQYF.

This chain joins TRBV7-9 and TRBJ2-7; D is uncertain. V lost 5 bases and J lost 4, with 9 bases in between. Germline V gene data show CDR1 as SEHNR and CDR2 as FQNEAQ (reference sequence). The CDR3 consists of 12 residues. The CDR3 protein is CASSKTLYEQYF. In DNA form, the CDR3 reads TGTGCCAGCAGCAAGACTTTATACGAGCAGTACTTC.

The rearrangement joins TRBV10-1 to TRBJ2-7, with D hard to call. The CDR3 totals 15 residues. The germline gives CDR1 WNHNN, CDR2 SYGVQD (reference sequence). The V end lost 4 bases, the J end lost 0 bases, and 13 bases lay between the germline ends. For the CDR3, the DNA is TGCGCCAGCAGTGCCTCAGGAAAGAGCTCCTACGAGCAGTACTTC. This gives the protein CASSASGKSSYEQYF.

The chain employs TRBV18 and TRBJ1-5, with 9 nucleotides matching TRBD1. V dropped 8 bases and J dropped 9; count of bases not matched to a gene: 11. The CDR3 extends over 14 amino acids. Germline-derived CDR1 and CDR2 are KGHSH and LQKENI. CDR3 sequence reads: CASTPGQGITPQHF. DNA of the CDR3: TGTGCCAGCACCCCGGGACAGGGCATCACGCCCCAGCATTTT. Drawing the rest from reference TRBV18 and TRBJ1-5, the complete variable domain is NAGVMQNPRHLVRRRGQEARLRCSPMKGHSHVYWYRQLPEEGLKFMVYLQKENIIDESGMPKERFSAEFPKEGPSILRIQQVVRGDSAAYFCASTPGQGITPQHFGDGTRLSIL.